What follows are 18 T cell receptor beta chains derived from one specimen sequenced in a study of T cell changes during pregnancy in multiple sclerosis. The table came from immunoSEQ multiplex PCR; TCRdb's copy has only in-frame clones and leaves some out. This sample has about 68,000 clones, with 91% found just once. The sample consisted of peripheral blood, taken in the first trimester of pregnancy. These TCRs come from a female donor with multiple sclerosis, enrolled in a pregnancy study.

V usage is TRBV19 and J usage is TRBJ1-2; tentative D call: TRBD1 (6 bases). The CDR3 runs to 16 residues. The V end was cut by 5 bases, the J end by 4 bases, with 20 bases between. Germline CDR1 and CDR2: LNHDA and SQIVND (reference sequence). In DNA form, the CDR3 reads TGTGCCAGTAGTCCACGCCTTGGGGGCGATTCCTATGGCTACACCTTC. Translated, it gives CASSPRLGGDSYGYTF.

The chain is built from TRBV7-9 and TRBJ2-6, with 8 bases aligning to TRBD2. Germline assignment: CDR1 SEHNR and CDR2 FQNEAQ (reference sequence). CDR3 length equals 17 residues. The V segment lost 1 base and the J segment 0 bases; nucleotides outside the gene matches: 2. Here the CDR3 DNA reads TGTGCCAGCAGCTTAGTCGGGGGGGTCTCTGGGGCCAACGTCCTGACTTTC. It codes for CASSLVGGVSGANVLTF.

The gene calls are TRBV19 and TRBJ1-1; the D is unclear. CDR3 length: 15 amino acids. Germline V lookup: CDR1 LNHDA, CDR2 SQIVND (reference sequence). V lost 5 bases, J lost 0 bases, and 13 bases lay in between. As DNA, the CDR3 is TGTGCCAGTAGTCCTTTGGACGGGATGAACACTGAAGCTTTCTTT. Its translation is CASSPLDGMNTEAFF. The full variable domain, its missing parts supplied by reference TRBV19 and TRBJ1-1, is DGGITQSPKYLFRKEGQNVTLSCEQNLNHDAMYWYRQDPGQGLRLIYYSQIVNDFQKGDIAEGYSVSREKKESFPLTVTSAQKNPTAFYLCASSPLDGMNTEAFFGQGTRLTVV.

The chain carries TRBV29-1 and TRBJ2-3; tentatively, D is TRBD2 (5 bases). With 4 bases removed from V and 6 bases from J, the gap between germline ends came to 11 bases. The CDR3 contains 12 residues. The germline gives CDR1 SQVTM, CDR2 ANQGSEA. CDR3 sequence (DNA): TGCAGCGTTGCAAGAGGGTCCGATACGCAGTATTTT. Amino acid sequence: CSVARGSDTQYF.

The rearrangement joins TRBV14 to TRBJ2-7; D may be TRBD2 (5 bases). V was shortened by 4 bases and J by 4 bases, with 5 bases between the two germline ends. The germline V gene encodes CDR1 SGHDN and CDR2 FVKESK. CDR3 length equals 11 residues. The CDR3 loop reads CASSRGYEQYF. The CDR3 nucleotides are TGTGCCAGCAGCCGCGGGTACGAGCAGTACTTC.

CDR3 protein: CAWSGPSGDTGELFF. In DNA form, the CDR3 reads TGTGCCTGGAGTGGGCCCTCCGGGGATACCGGGGAGCTGTTTTTT. The chain joins TRBV30 to TRBJ2-2; weak D call: TRBD2 (5 bases). CDR3 size: 15 residues. Germline V gene data show CDR1 as GTSNPN and CDR2 as SVGIG (reference sequence). V was pared by 1 base and J by 5 bases, with 14 bases between.

The rearrangement joins TRBV19 to TRBJ2-7, with 10 positions matching TRBD2. This CDR3 is built from 14 residues. J gave up 1 base and V 4 bases, and 1 base lay outside the gene matches. CDR1 is LNHDA, CDR2 SQIVND, per germline (reference sequence). The DNA of the CDR3 is TGTGCCAGTAGTACTAGCGGGGGTTCCTACGAGCAGTACTTC. As protein: CASSTSGGSYEQYF. Based on the CDR3 plus reference TRBV19 and TRBJ2-7, the full variable domain is DGGITQSPKYLFRKEGQNVTLSCEQNLNHDAMYWYRQDPGQGLRLIYYSQIVNDFQKGDIAEGYSVSREKKESFPLTVTSAQKNPTAFYLCASSTSGGSYEQYFGPGTRLTVT.

The chain has TRBV5-5 and TRBJ2-1; the D gene is possibly TRBD1 (5 bases). Looked up from germline, CDR1 is SGHKS and CDR2 is YYEKEE (reference sequence). This CDR3 has 16 residues. The ends were cut back, 0 bases at V and 3 bases at J, with 13 bases in the middle. CDR3 loop: CASSLVYRLGYNEQFF. The CDR3 DNA follows: TGTGCCAGCAGCTTGGTTTACAGGTTAGGCTACAATGAGCAGTTCTTC.

The chain combines TRBV5-4 with TRBJ1-1, with 8 bases aligning to TRBD1. The CDR3 has 16 residues. After removal of 3 bases from V and 0 bases from J, the junction contained 7 bases not matched to a gene. Germline V gives CDR1 SGHNT, CDR2 YYREEE (reference sequence). Here the CDR3 DNA reads TGTGCCAGCAGCTACGACAGGGGATTCATGAACACTGAAGCTTTCTTT. It is translated as CASSYDRGFMNTEAFF.

The sample holds one count of this clone. This rearrangement joins TRBV6-5 to TRBJ2-7, with D possibly TRBD2 on 6 matching bases. This CDR3 region has 14 residues. V lost 6 bases and J lost 0, with 12 bases in between. Germline CDR1 reads MNHEY; CDR2 reads SVGAGI. The CDR3 nucleotides are TGTGCCAGCAGCCGCTCGGGACTCTCCTACGAGCAGTACTTC. Translated: CASSRSGLSYEQYF.

The chain combines TRBV7-3 with TRBJ1-5, with a possible D match to TRBD1 (6 bases). Germline CDR1 and CDR2: SGHTA and FQGTGA. The CDR3 extends over 15 amino acids. Trimming left V 1 base short and J 5 bases short, with 12 bases between. CDR3 residues: CASSLNGGRDQPQHF. DNA for the CDR3: TGTGCCAGCAGCTTAAACGGGGGGCGAGATCAGCCCCAGCATTTT.

The genes are TRBV5-4 and TRBJ2-1; D gene uncertain. This CDR3 has 11 residues. The V end was cut by 2 bases, the J end by 8 bases, with 5 bases between. Germline CDR1 and CDR2: SGHNT and YYREEE (reference sequence). The CDR3 DNA reads TGTGCCAGCAGCTTCGTCGATGAGCAGTTCTTC. Protein sequence: CASSFVDEQFF.

The V call is TRBV18, the J call TRBJ1-2; 8 nucleotides agree with TRBD1. This CDR3 spans 14 amino acids. Per germline, CDR1 KGHSH and CDR2 LQKENI. The V segment lost 3 bases and the J segment 8 bases; nucleotides outside the gene matches: 8. The CDR3 DNA sequence: TGTGCCAGCTCACCGAAAGTACAGGGGGACGGCTACACCTTC. Amino acid sequence: CASSPKVQGDGYTF.

The V call is TRBV7-9, the J call TRBJ1-2; TRBD1 might be the D (5 bases). CDR1 is SEHNR, CDR2 FQNEAQ, per germline (reference sequence). CDR3 size: 13 residues. V shed 3 bases and J shed 4 bases, with 9 bases lying between them. The DNA for the CDR3 is TGTGCCAGCAGCTTTATCGGGGGCTATGGCTACACCTTC. This codes for CASSFIGGYGYTF.

The chain employs TRBV7-9 and TRBJ1-4; 9 bases are shared with TRBD1. Per the germline V gene, CDR1 is SEHNR and CDR2 is FQNEAQ (reference sequence). This CDR3 spans 16 amino acids. Trimming removed 0 bases from V and 4 bases from J; junction bases left unmatched: 3. The DNA for the CDR3 is TGTGCCAGCAGCTTAGCTAGGACAGGGGATAATGAAAAACTGTTTTTT. Translating gives CASSLARTGDNEKLFF.

The chain joins TRBV29-1 to TRBJ2-1, with 12 bases fitting TRBD2. Germline-derived CDR1 and CDR2 are SQVTM and ANQGSEA. Germline trimming cut 1 base from V and 5 bases from J; bases unmatched to any gene: 6. The CDR3 length is 16 residues. The CDR3 sequence is CSVEVSLAGGDNEQFF. The DNA for the CDR3 is TGCAGCGTTGAAGTAAGCCTAGCGGGGGGGGACAATGAGCAGTTCTTC.

This clone was seen ten or more times. This sequence joins TRBV5-1 and TRBJ1-4; D not certain. Trimming pared 4 bases from V and 8 bases from J, leaving 18 bases between. Germline CDR1 is SGHRS and CDR2 is YFSETQ. The CDR3 runs to 15 residues. The CDR3 DNA follows: TGCGCCAGCAGCCCCTCCGATCGGGTCGACGAAAAACTGTTTTTT. The encoded protein is CASSPSDRVDEKLFF.

This chain connects TRBV6-5 to TRBJ1-6; D might be TRBD1 (6 bases). Looked up from germline, CDR1 is MNHEY and CDR2 is SVGAGI. There are 16 residues in the CDR3. Deletions cut 0 bases from V and 7 bases from J, with 13 bases between. CDR3 amino acids: CASSYSRGGSNSPLHF. CDR3 nucleotides: TGTGCCAGCAGTTACTCGAGGGGGGGATCAAATTCACCCCTCCACTTT.